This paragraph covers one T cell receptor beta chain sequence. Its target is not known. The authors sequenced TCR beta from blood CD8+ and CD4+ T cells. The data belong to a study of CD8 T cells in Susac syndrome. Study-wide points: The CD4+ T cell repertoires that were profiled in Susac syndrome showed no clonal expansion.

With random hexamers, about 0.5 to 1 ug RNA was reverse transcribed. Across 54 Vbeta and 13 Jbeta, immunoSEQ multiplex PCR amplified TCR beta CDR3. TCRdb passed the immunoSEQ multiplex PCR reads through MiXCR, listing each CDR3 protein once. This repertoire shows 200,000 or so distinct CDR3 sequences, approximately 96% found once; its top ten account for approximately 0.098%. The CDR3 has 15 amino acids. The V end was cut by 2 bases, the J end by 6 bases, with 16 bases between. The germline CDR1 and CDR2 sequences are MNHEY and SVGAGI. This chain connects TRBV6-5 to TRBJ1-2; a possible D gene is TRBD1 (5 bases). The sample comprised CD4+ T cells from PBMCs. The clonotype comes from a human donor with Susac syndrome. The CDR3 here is CASSYGGRSSDGYTF. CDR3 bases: TGTGCCAGCAGTTACGGGGGACGGTCTTCAGATGGCTACACCTTC.